This T cell receptor beta chain comes out of a study of blood T cell repertoires in COVID-19. In the authors' workflow: Estimates of nucleated cell counts were drawn from the amplification of reference gene primers. Profiling relied on immunoSEQ multiplex PCR, and the TCRdb table lists in-frame clones only, not all of them. From that table come the V and J calls and clone size; the DNA was used to work out D and trimming. The sample comprises roughly 270,000 clones, roughly 90% of which are singletons, and about 8.6% rests with the top ten. The CDR3 consists of 19 residues. The V gene's germline CDR1 is KGHSY and CDR2 FQNENV. The V and J ends lost 2 bases and 1 base respectively, with 23 bases between them.

The receptor's source is a man in his late teens or twenties with active or convalescent COVID-19. Sequenced sample: peripheral blood. V and J are TRBV16 and TRBJ1-1; possible D gene TRBD1, 6 bases. The CDR3 sequence is CASSQLELSKTGQNTEAFF. The CDR3 DNA reads TGTGCCAGCAGCCAACTTGAGCTTTCTAAGACGGGACAGAACACTGAAGCTTTCTTT.